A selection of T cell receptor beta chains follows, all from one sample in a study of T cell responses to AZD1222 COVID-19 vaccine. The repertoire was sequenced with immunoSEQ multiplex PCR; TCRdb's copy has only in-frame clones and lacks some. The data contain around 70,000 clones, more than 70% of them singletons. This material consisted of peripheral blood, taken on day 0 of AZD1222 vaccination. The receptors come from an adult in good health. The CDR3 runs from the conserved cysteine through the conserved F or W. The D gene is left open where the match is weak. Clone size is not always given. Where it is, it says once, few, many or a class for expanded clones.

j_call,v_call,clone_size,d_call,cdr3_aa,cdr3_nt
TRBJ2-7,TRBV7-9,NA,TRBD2,CASALSGRLNEQYF,TGTGCCAGCGCCCTCAGCGGGAGGCTTAACGAGCAGTACTTC
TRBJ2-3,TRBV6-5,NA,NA,CASSYLEGSTDTQYF,TGTGCCAGCAGTTACCTGGAGGGGAGCACAGATACGCAGTATTTT
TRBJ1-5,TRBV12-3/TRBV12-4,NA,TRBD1,CASSLQGGQPQHF,TGTGCCAGCAGCTTACAGGGGGGCCAGCCCCAGCATTTT
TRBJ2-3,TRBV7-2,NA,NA,CASSLAQGYTQYF,TGTGCCAGCAGCTTAGCGCAGGGATATACGCAGTATTTT
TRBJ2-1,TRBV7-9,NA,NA,CASGGLSGTETYNEQFF,TGTGCCAGCGGAGGACTATCCGGGACAGAGACTTACAATGAGCAGTTCTTC
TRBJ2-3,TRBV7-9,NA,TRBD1,CASSKRAGGQTDTQYF,TGTGCCAGCAGCAAGAGGGCAGGGGGACAAACCGATACGCAGTATTTT
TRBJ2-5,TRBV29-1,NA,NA,CSVGRHQETQYF,TGCAGCGTAGGACGGCACCAAGAGACCCAGTACTTC
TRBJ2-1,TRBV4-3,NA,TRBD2,CASSQDLAGVGNEQFF,TGCGCCAGCAGCCAAGACCTAGCGGGAGTCGGAAATGAGCAGTTCTTC
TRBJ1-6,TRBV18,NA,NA,CASSQATGLINSPLHF,TGTGCCAGCTCACAAGCGACGGGACTGATAAATTCACCCCTCCACTTT
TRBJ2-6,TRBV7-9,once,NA,CASSPPFRQRGANVLTF,TGTGCCAGCAGCCCTCCTTTCCGACAGAGGGGGGCCAACGTCCTGACTTTC
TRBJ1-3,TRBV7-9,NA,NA,CASSSTTAGPSSGNTIYF,TGTGCCAGCAGCTCAACAACCGCAGGACCTAGCTCTGGAAACACCATATATTTT
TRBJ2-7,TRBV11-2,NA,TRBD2,CASSSRDYLEYEQYF,TGTGCCAGCAGCTCCCGGGACTACCTAGAGTACGAGCAGTACTTC
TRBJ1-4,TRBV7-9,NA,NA,CASSSGLLGEKLFF,TGTGCCAGCAGCTCGGGACTGCTCGGTGAAAAACTGTTTTTT
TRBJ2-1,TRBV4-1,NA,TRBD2,CASSQGGSSYNEQFF,TGCGCCAGCAGCCAAGGCGGGAGCTCCTACAATGAGCAGTTCTTC
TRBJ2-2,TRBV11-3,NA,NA,CASSHRYTGELFF,TGTGCCAGCAGTCACAGGTACACCGGGGAGCTGTTTTTT
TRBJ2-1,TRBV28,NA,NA,CASREGQINEQFF,TGTGCCAGCAGGGAAGGGCAAATCAATGAGCAGTTCTTC
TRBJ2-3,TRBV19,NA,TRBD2,CASSIEAGGADTQYF,TGTGCCAGTAGTATCGAAGCGGGAGGGGCAGATACGCAGTATTTT
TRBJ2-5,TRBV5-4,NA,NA,CASSSRWGRETQYF,TGTGCCAGCAGCTCCCGTTGGGGTCGGGAGACCCAGTACTTC
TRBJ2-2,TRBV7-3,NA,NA,CASSEQGAGELFF,TGTGCCAGCAGTGAACAGGGTGCCGGGGAGCTGTTTTTT
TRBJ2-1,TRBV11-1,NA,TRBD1,CASSLEQGYNEQFF,TGTGCCAGCAGCTTAGAACAGGGGTACAATGAGCAGTTCTTC
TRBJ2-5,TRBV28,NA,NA,CASNRPIETQYF,TGTGCCAGCAACCGACCTATAGAGACCCAGTACTTC
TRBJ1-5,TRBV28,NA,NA,CASITTNQPQHF,TGTGCCAGCATCACAACCAATCAGCCCCAGCATTTT
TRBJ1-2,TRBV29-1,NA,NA,CSVEPMDRIKFGYTF,TGCAGCGTTGAACCGATGGACCGGATTAAGTTTGGCTACACCTTC
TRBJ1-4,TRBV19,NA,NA,CASSRGPDNNEKLFF,TGTGCCAGTAGTCGTGGTCCGGACAATAATGAAAAACTGTTTTTT
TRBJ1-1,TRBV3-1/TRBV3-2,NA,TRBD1,CASSPAVTGGGTEAFF,TGTGCCAGCAGCCCGGCGGTCACAGGGGGGGGCACTGAAGCTTTCTTT
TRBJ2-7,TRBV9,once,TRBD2,CASSARLAPLGEQYF,TGTGCCAGCAGCGCAAGACTAGCTCCTCTGGGCGAGCAGTACTTC
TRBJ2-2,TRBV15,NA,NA,CATSRNPSSIAGELFF,TGTGCCACCAGCCGCAACCCCAGTAGTATCGCCGGGGAGCTGTTTTTT
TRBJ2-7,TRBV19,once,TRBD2,CASSPSGLAYEQYF,TGTGCCAGTAGCCCCTCCGGACTAGCGTACGAGCAGTACTTC
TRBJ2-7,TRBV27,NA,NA,CASSGGSSYEQYF,TGTGCCAGCTCCGGGGGATCCTCCTACGAGCAGTACTTC
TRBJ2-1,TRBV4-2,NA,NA,CASSDPDSESYNEQFF,TGTGCCAGCAGCGATCCGGACAGTGAAAGTTACAATGAGCAGTTCTTC
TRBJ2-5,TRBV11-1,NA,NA,CASSLTRDSRETQYF,TGTGCCAGCAGCTTAACTCGGGACTCCAGGGAGACCCAGTACTTC
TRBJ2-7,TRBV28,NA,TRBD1,CASTPTGGGYEQYF,TGTGCCAGCACCCCCACAGGGGGCGGCTACGAGCAGTACTTC
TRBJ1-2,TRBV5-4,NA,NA,CASSLGGLYGYTF,TGTGCCAGCAGCTTGGGAGGGCTCTATGGCTACACCTTC
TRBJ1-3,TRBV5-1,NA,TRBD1,CASSPGQGDTIYF,TGCGCCAGCAGCCCGGGACAGGGAGACACCATATATTTT
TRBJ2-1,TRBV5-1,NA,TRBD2,CASSLGAGGPNEQFF,TGCGCCAGCAGCTTGGGGGCGGGAGGGCCCAATGAGCAGTTCTTC
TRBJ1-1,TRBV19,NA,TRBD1,CASNEGAGTEAFF,TGTGCCAGTAATGAGGGGGCAGGCACTGAAGCTTTCTTT
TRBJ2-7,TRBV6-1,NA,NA,CASSEGWSSYEQYF,TGTGCCAGCAGTGAAGGCTGGAGCTCCTACGAGCAGTACTTC
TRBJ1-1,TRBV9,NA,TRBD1,CASSRRGDTEAFF,TGTGCCAGCAGCCGCAGGGGGGACACTGAAGCTTTCTTT
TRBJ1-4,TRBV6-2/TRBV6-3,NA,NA,CASSWIATNEKLFF,TGTGCCAGCAGTTGGATTGCAACTAATGAAAAACTGTTTTTT